The rows below give T cell receptor beta chains drawn from one sample of a study of blood T cells in healthy people across ages. TCRdb called the 5' RACE reads again in MiXCR, with one record for every CDR3 protein. The data contain around 600,000 distinct CDR3 sequences, about 45% of them singletons. Sequencing input: blood. All receptors derive from an elderly man in good health. Each CDR3 is given with its conserved first and last residue. The D gene is left open where the match is weak. Clone size is given for some rows only: seen once, a few or many times, or a class if the clone is expanded.

TRBV20-1	TRBD2	16	TRBJ2-1	-	CSAIPERSGGTPEQFF	TGCAGTGCTATCCCCGAAAGAAGCGGGGGTACTCCTGAGCAGTTCTTC
TRBV7-2	TRBD2	13	TRBJ2-5	-	CAGSGTPQETQYF	TGTGCCGGCAGCGGGACTCCACAAGAGACCCAGTACTTC
TRBV29-1	-	13	TRBJ2-7	few	CSVSGATAYEQYF	TGCAGCGTTTCGGGAGCCACGGCCTACGAGCAGTACTTC
TRBV30	-	13	TRBJ2-5	-	CAWSASGPETQYF	TGTGCCTGGAGTGCCTCGGGCCCGGAGACCCAGTACTTC
TRBV7-2	TRBD2	16	TRBJ2-1	-	CASSLESTSGIHEQFF	TGTGCCAGCAGCTTAGAATCAACTAGCGGGATCCATGAGCAGTTCTTC
TRBV27	TRBD1	14	TRBJ1-2	-	CASRTWDRGYGYTF	TGTGCCAGCAGAACCTGGGACAGGGGGTATGGCTACACCTTC
TRBV14	-	14	TRBJ2-7	-	CASSQVVRGGEQYF	TGTGCCAGCAGCCAAGTTGTCAGAGGGGGCGAGCAGTACTTC
TRBV14	-	14	TRBJ2-2	-	CASSQDLYTGVLFF	TGTGCCAGCAGCCAAGACCTTTACACCGGGGTGCTGTTTTTT
TRBV3-1	-	14	TRBJ2-5	-	CASSSRTRAETQYF	TGTGCCAGCAGCTCCAGGACCCGCGCTGAGACCCAGTACTTC
TRBV7-2	TRBD2	16	TRBJ2-7	-	CASSAARAGGLYEQYF	TGTGCCAGCAGCGCCGCGAGAGCGGGAGGGCTCTACGAGCAGTACTTC
TRBV7-2	-	14	TRBJ1-6	-	CASSRGLPNSPLHF	TGTGCCAGCAGCCGGGGACTTCCCAATTCACCCCTCCACTTT
TRBV20-1	-	14	TRBJ1-5	-	CSHTRQGNPQPQHF	TGCAGCCATACTCGGCAAGGAAATCCCCAGCCCCAGCATTTT
TRBV20-1	TRBD2	14	TRBJ2-7	few	CSAEAGGGSYEQYF	TGCAGTGCTGAGGCGGGGGGCGGTAGTTACGAGCAGTACTTC
TRBV12-3/TRBV12-4	-	13	TRBJ2-2	-	CASSQAATGELFF	TGTGCCAGCAGCCAGGCGGCCACCGGGGAGCTGTTTTTT
TRBV12-3/TRBV12-4	TRBD2	15	TRBJ2-3	once	CASSTARDYTDTQYF	TGTGCCAGCAGTACCGCGCGGGACTACACAGATACGCAGTATTTT
TRBV5-8	TRBD1	15	TRBJ2-1	-	CASSPTGQFYNEQFF	TGTGCCAGCAGCCCCACGGGACAGTTCTACAATGAGCAGTTCTTC
TRBV3-1	TRBD1	16	TRBJ2-7	-	CASSQDYWTGVSEQYF	TGTGCCAGCAGCCAAGATTACTGGACAGGGGTTAGCGAGCAGTACTTC
TRBV2	TRBD2	14	TRBJ2-3	-	CASQLAGGADTQYF	TGTGCCAGCCAACTAGCGGGGGGCGCAGATACGCAGTATTTT
TRBV12-3/TRBV12-4	-	12	TRBJ2-3	-	CASRSRTDTQYF	TGTGCCAGCAGATCGAGAACAGATACGCAGTATTTT
TRBV28	TRBD2	18	TRBJ2-7	-	CASSSTGVWTSGIYEQYF	TGTGCCAGCAGCAGCACAGGGGTCTGGACTAGCGGGATATACGAGCAGTACTTC
TRBV29-1	-	13	TRBJ2-2	few	CSVAVGNTGELFF	TGCAGCGTTGCAGTTGGGAACACCGGGGAGCTGTTTTTT
TRBV20-1	TRBD2	16	TRBJ2-3	-	CSARDIQRGSTDTQYF	TGCAGTGCTAGAGATATCCAGCGGGGAAGCACAGATACGCAGTATTTT
TRBV10-3	-	14	TRBJ2-1	-	CAIRLDGSYNEQFF	TGTGCCATCAGGTTGGACGGTTCCTACAATGAGCAGTTCTTC
TRBV20-1	-	16	TRBJ2-1	-	CSARDFNKGGEETQFF	TGCAGTGCTAGAGACTTCAACAAGGGAGGCGAAGAGACCCAGTTCTTC
TRBV7-2	-	14	TRBJ2-3	few	CASRRGGSTDTQYF	TGTGCCAGCAGGCGGGGCGGAAGCACAGATACGCAGTATTTT
TRBV28	TRBD2	17	TRBJ2-7	-	CASQGASGREDSYEQYF	TGTGCCAGTCAAGGGGCTAGCGGGAGGGAGGACTCCTACGAGCAGTACTTC
TRBV7-2	TRBD1	18	TRBJ1-2	once	CASSLAPQGISRWYGYTF	TGTGCCAGCAGCTTAGCCCCACAGGGGATCTCCCGGTGGTATGGCTACACCTTC
TRBV20-1	-	12	TRBJ2-4	-	CSTRALRDIQYF	TGCAGTACTAGAGCCCTCAGGGACATTCAGTACTTC
TRBV12-3/TRBV12-4	-	12	TRBJ2-5	-	CASSLEARHQYF	TGTGCCAGCAGTTTAGAAGCCCGCCACCAGTACTTC
TRBV9	-	12	TRBJ2-1	-	CASSVVVGEQFF	TGTGCCAGCAGCGTGGTGGTGGGTGAGCAGTTCTTC
TRBV5-4	-	16	TRBJ2-1	-	CASSDGGGGSYNEQFF	TGTGCCAGCAGCGATGGTGGTGGAGGCTCCTACAATGAGCAGTTCTTC
TRBV7-8	TRBD2	13	TRBJ2-3	few	CASSLAASDTQYF	TGTGCCAGCAGCCTAGCGGCGAGTGATACGCAGTATTTT